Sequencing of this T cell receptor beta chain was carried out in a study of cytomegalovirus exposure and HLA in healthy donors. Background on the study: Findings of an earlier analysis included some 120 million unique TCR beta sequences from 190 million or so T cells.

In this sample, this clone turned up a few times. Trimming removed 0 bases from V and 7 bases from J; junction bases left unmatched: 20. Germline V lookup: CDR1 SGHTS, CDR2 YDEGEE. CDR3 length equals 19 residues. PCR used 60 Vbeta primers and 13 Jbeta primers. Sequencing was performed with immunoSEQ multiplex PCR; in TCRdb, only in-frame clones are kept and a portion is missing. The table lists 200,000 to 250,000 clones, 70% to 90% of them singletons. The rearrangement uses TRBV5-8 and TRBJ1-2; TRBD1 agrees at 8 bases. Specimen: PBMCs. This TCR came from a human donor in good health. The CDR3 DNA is TGTGCCAGCAGCTTGGCACCGGGACAGGATTGGTTCCCTATTGGTGGCTACACCTTC. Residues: CASSLAPGQDWFPIGGYTF.